The 10 T cell receptor beta chains below come from one sample, sequenced in a study of T-cell memory formation after mild COVID-19. TCRdb redid the calling of the 5' RACE reads with MiXCR, one entry per CDR3 protein. The sample lists around 82,000 distinct CDR3 sequences; roughly 13% were seen once. The material sequenced was PBMCs or a T cell subset sorted from them (not recorded which). All receptors derive from a man aged 18 to 35 who had mild COVID-19 (a few samples of this study predate the infection). Cell type and time point are not known.

This clonotype has just one count. V usage is TRBV7-9 and J usage is TRBJ2-3; the D is unclear. V was shortened by 7 bases and J by 2 bases, with 19 bases between the two germline ends. CDR3 size: 16 residues. From germline, CDR1 is SEHNR and CDR2 FQNEAQ (reference sequence). CDR3 DNA sequence: TGTGCCAGCACCCTAGTCCAAGGGTCCCCCACAGATACGCAGTATTTT. Protein product: CASTLVQGSPTDTQYF.

This clonotype has more than one count but fewer than ten. The chain has TRBV6-5 and TRBJ1-2, with 7 bases aligning to TRBD1. Germline V gene lookup returns CDR1 MNHEY and CDR2 SVGAGI. Trimming at V came to 6 bases and at J to 4 bases, leaving 11 bases not matched to a gene. The CDR3 is made up of 15 amino acids. The CDR3 is CASRKIGGASYGYTF. The DNA of the CDR3 is TGTGCCAGCAGGAAGATAGGGGGCGCGAGCTATGGCTACACCTTC.

As for this clonotype: An end of the junction does not agree with germline; a read error may underlie this. V and J are TRBV7-7 and TRBJ2-3; 9 bases match TRBD1. CDR3 length equals 16 residues. In germline, CDR1 is SSHAT, CDR2 FNYEAQ (reference sequence). CDR3 residues: CASSLARDRATDTQYF. The CDR3 DNA follows: TGTGCTAGCAGCTTAGCTAGGGACAGGGCCACAGATACGCAGTATTTT.

As DNA, the CDR3 is TGCAGCGTTGATTCCGGCAGGGGGAATGAGCAGTTCTTC. Translated: CSVDSGRGNEQFF. V and J are TRBV29-1 and TRBJ2-1; 7 bases line up with TRBD1. The CDR3 has 13 amino acids. CDR1 and CDR2 (germline): SQVTM, ANQGSEA. With 3 bases clipped from V and 7 bases from J, the junction kept 6 bases outside the gene matches.

This clonotype turned up a few times. The chain links TRBV7-9 to TRBJ2-5; 8 positions match TRBD1. Germline-derived CDR1 and CDR2 are SEHNR and FQNEAQ (reference sequence). The CDR3 extends over 15 amino acids. After removal of 3 bases from V and 2 bases from J, the junction contained 5 bases not matched to a gene. This chain's CDR3 is CASSFGTGLQETQYF. DNA for the CDR3: TGTGCCAGCAGCTTCGGGACAGGCCTTCAAGAGACCCAGTACTTC.

V gene TRBV12-3 or TRBV12-4 combines with J gene TRBJ2-1, with D uncertain. V shed 6 bases and J shed 7 bases, with 10 bases lying between them. The CDR3 consists of 12 residues. CDR3 sequence: CASSPSVNEQFF. In nucleotides, the CDR3 is TGTGCCAGCAGCCCCAGCGTAAATGAGCAGTTCTTC.

J is TRBJ1-2 and V is TRBV6-5; D gene uncertain. The CDR3 consists of 13 residues. The V end lost 0 bases, the J end lost 4 bases, and 6 bases lay between the germline ends. CDR1 and CDR2 (germline): MNHEY, SVGAGI. The CDR3: CASSYSPGYGYTF. CDR3 bases: TGTGCCAGCAGTTACTCGCCGGGCTATGGCTACACCTTC.

The chain is built from TRBV10-3 and TRBJ2-5; 10 nucleotides align to TRBD2. Germline CDR1 reads ENHRY; CDR2 reads SYGVKD. V shed 0 bases, J shed 2 bases, and the junction held 0 bases outside the gene matches. This CDR3 is 15 amino acids long. The DNA for the CDR3 is TGTGCCATCAGTGAGTCACTAGCGGGGCAAGAGACCCAGTACTTC. Amino acid sequence: CAISESLAGQETQYF.

The chain joins TRBV5-1 to TRBJ2-7, with D possibly matching TRBD1 (6 bases). CDR1 and CDR2 (germline): SGHRS, YFSETQ. There are 14 residues in the CDR3. Trimming left V 4 bases short and J 3 bases short, with 14 bases between. This CDR3 reads CASSHPGTHYEQYF. CDR3 coding DNA: TGCGCCAGCAGCCATCCTGGGACACACTACGAGCAGTACTTC.

This chain joins TRBV11-2 and TRBJ2-7; TRBD1 agrees at 7 bases. This CDR3 contains 13 residues. CDR1 and CDR2 from the germline V gene are SGHAT and FQNNGV. The V and J ends lost 5 bases and 3 bases, in that order; junction bases with no gene match: 4. The CDR3 loop is CASSTRTGYEQYV. The CDR3 DNA reads TGTGCCAGCAGCACCCGGACAGGCTACGAGCAGTACGTC.